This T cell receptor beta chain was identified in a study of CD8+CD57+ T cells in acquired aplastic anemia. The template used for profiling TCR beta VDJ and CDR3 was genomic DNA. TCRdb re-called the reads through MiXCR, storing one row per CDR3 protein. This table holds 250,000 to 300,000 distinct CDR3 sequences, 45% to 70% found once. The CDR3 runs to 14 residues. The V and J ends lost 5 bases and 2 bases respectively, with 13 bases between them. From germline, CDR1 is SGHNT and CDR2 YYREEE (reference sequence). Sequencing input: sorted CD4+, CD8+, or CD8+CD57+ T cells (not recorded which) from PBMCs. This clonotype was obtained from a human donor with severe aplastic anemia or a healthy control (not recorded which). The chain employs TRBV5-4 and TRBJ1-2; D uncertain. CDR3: CASSEPGINYGYTF. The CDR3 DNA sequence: TGTGCCAGCAGTGAACCGGGGATAAACTATGGCTACACCTTC.